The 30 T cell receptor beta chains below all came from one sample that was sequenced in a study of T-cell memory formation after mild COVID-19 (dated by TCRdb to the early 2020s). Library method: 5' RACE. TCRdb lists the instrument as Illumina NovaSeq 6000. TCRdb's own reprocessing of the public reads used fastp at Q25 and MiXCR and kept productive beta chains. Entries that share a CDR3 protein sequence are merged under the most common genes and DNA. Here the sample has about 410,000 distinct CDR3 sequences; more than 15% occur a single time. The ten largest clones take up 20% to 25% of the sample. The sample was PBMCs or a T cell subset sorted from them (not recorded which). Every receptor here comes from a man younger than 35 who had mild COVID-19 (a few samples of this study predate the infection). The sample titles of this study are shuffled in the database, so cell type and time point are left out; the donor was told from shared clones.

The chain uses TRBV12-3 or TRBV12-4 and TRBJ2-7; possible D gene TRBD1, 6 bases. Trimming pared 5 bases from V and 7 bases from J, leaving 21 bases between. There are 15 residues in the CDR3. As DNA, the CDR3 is TGTGCCAGCAGTACAGGGACAACCCTGGCGAGTGAGCAGTACTTC. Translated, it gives CASSTGTTLASEQYF.

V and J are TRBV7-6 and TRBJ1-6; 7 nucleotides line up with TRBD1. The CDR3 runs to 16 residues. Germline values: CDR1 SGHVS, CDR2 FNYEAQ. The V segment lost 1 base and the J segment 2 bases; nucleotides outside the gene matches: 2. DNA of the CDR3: TGTGCCAGCAGCTTAGAGGGGGCCACCTATAATTCACCCCTCCACTTT. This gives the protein CASSLEGATYNSPLHF.

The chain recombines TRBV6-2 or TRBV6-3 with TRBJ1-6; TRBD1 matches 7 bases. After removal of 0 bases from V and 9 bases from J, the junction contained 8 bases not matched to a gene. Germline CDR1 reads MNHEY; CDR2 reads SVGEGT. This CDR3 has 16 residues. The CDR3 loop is CASSYSPGQRTSPLHF. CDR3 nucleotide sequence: TGTGCCAGCAGTTACTCGCCGGGACAGAGGACTTCACCCCTCCACTTT.

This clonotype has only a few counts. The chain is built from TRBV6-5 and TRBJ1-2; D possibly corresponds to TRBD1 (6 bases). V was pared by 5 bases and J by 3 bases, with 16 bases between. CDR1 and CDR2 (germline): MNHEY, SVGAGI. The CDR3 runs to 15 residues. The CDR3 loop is CASSNLTGAYYGYTF. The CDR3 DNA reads TGTGCCAGCAGTAACCTGACAGGAGCCTACTATGGCTACACCTTC.

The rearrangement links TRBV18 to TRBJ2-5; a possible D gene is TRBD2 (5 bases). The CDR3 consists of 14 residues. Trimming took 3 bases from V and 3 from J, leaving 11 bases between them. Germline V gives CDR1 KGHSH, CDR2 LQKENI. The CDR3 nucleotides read TGTGCCAGCTCACCTGATTCGGGAAAAGAGACCCAGTACTTC. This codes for CASSPDSGKETQYF.

The CDR3 is CAISAGRPNTEAFF. The CDR3 DNA reads TGTGCCATCAGTGCGGGACGACCGAACACTGAAGCTTTCTTT. The chain combines TRBV10-3 with TRBJ1-1; tentatively, D is TRBD1 (5 bases). Trimming pared 4 bases from V and 1 base from J, leaving 10 bases between. Germline lookup yields CDR1 ENHRY and CDR2 SYGVKD. The CDR3 has 14 residues.

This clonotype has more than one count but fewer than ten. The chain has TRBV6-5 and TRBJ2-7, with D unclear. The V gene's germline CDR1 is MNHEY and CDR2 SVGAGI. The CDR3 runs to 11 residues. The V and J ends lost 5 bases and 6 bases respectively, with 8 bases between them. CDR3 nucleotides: TGTGCCAGCAGTCCCCCGCCCGAGCAGTACTTC. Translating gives CASSPPPEQYF.

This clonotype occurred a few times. CDR3 in DNA: TGTGCCAGCAGTGATGGGGTAGGGCCCTATAATTCACCCCTCCACTTT. Translating gives CASSDGVGPYNSPLHF. The chain carries TRBV25-1 and TRBJ1-6; no clear D gene. Trimming stripped 3 bases from V and 2 bases from J, with 11 bases between. Germline CDR1 MGHDK, CDR2 SYGVNS. This CDR3 region has 16 residues.

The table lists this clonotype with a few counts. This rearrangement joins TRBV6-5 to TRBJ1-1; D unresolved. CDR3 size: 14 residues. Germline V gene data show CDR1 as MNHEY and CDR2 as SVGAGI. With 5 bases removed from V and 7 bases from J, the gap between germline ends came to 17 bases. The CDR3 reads CASSPLVDGLEAFF. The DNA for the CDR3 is TGTGCCAGCAGTCCCCTGGTTGATGGACTTGAAGCTTTCTTT.

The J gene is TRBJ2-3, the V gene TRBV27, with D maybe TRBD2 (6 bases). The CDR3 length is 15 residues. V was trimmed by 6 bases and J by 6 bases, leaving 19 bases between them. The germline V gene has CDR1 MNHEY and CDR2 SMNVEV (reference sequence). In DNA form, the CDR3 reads TGTGCCAGCAGCCTCCGGGACTGGGGTTTGGATACGCAGTATTTT. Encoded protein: CASSLRDWGLDTQYF.

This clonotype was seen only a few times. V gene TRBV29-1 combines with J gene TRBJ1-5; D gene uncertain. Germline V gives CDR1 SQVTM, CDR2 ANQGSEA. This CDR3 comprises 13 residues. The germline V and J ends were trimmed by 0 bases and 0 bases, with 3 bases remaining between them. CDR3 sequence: CSVEDGSNQPQHF. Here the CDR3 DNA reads TGCAGCGTTGAAGACGGTAGCAATCAGCCCCAGCATTTT.

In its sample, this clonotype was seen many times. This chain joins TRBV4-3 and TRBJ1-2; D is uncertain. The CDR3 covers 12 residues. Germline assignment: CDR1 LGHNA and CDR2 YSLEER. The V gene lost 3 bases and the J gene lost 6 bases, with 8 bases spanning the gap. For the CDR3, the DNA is TGCGCCAGCAGCCAGTCGGGTGATGGCTACACCTTC. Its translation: CASSQSGDGYTF.

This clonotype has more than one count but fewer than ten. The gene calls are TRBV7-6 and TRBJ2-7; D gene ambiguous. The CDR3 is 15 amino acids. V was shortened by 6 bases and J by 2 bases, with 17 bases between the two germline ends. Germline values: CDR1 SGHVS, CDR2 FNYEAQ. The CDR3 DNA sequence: TGTGCCAGCAGGTCCACCCGGGCCAAGACCTACGAGCAGTACGTC. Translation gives CASRSTRAKTYEQYV.

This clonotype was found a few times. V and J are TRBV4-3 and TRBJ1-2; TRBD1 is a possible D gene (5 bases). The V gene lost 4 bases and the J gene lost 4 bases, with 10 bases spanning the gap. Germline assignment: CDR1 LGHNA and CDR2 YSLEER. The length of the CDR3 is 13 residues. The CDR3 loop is CASSRAGFYGYTF. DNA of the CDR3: TGCGCCAGCAGCCGGGCAGGGTTCTATGGCTACACCTTC.

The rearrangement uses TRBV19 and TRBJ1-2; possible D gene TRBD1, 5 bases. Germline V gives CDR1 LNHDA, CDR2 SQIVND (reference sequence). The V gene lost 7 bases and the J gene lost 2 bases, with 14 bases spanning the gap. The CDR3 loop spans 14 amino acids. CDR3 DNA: TGTGCCAGTACCCCCCCGGACAAGAACTATGGCTACACCTTC. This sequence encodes CASTPPDKNYGYTF. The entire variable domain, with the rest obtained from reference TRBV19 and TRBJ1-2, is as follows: DGGITQSPKYLFRKEGQNVTLSCEQNLNHDAMYWYRQDPGQGLRLIYYSQIVNDFQKGDIAEGYSVSREKKESFPLTVTSAQKNPTAFYLCASTPPDKNYGYTFGSGTRLTVV.

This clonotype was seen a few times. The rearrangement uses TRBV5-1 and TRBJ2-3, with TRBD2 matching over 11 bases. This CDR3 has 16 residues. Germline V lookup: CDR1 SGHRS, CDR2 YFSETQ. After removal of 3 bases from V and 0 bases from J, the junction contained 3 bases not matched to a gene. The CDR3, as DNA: TGCGCCAGCAGCTCGACTAGCGGGGATAGCACAGATACGCAGTATTTT. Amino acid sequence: CASSSTSGDSTDTQYF. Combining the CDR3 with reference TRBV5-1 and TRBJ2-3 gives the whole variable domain KAGVTQTPRYLIKTRGQQVTLSCSPISGHRSVSWYQQTPGQGLQFLFEYFSETQRNKGNFPGRFSGRQFSNSRSEMNVSTLELGDSALYLCASSSTSGDSTDTQYFGPGTRLTVL.

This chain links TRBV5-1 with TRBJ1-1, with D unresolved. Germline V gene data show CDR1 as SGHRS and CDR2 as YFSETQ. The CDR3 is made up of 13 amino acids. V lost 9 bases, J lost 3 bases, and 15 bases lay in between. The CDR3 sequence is CATRRWSDTEAFF. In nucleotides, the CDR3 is TGCGCCACCCGAAGGTGGAGCGACACTGAAGCTTTCTTT.

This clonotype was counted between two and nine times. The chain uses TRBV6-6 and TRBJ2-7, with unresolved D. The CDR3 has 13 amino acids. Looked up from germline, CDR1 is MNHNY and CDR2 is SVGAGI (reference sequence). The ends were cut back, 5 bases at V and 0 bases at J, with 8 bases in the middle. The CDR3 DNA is TGTGCCAGCAGTCCGTCCCGCTCCTACGAGCAGTACGTC. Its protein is CASSPSRSYEQYV.

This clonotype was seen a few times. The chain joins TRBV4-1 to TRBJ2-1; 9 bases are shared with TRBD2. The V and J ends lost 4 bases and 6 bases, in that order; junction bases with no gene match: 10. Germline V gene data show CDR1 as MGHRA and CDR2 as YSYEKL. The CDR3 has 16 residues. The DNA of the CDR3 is TGCGCCAGCAGCCCTTTAGCGGGGGTATATGGCAATGAGCAGTTCTTC. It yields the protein CASSPLAGVYGNEQFF.

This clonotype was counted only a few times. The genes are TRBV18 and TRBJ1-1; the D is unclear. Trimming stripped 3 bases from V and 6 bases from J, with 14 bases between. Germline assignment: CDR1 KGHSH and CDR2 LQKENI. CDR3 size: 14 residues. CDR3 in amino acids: CASSPREAGAEAFF. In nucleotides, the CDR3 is TGTGCCAGCTCACCCCGTGAAGCTGGGGCTGAAGCTTTCTTT. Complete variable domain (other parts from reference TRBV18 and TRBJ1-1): NAGVMQNPRHLVRRRGQEARLRCSPMKGHSHVYWYRQLPEEGLKFMVYLQKENIIDESGMPKERFSAEFPKEGPSILRIQQVVRGDSAAYFCASSPREAGAEAFFGQGTRLTVV.

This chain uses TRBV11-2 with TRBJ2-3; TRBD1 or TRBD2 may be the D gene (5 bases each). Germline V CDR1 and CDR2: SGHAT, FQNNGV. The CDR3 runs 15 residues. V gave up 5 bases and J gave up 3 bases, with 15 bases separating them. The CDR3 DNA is TGTGCCAGCAGCCTGGGGGTTGGGGGTACAGATACGCAGTATTTT. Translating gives CASSLGVGGTDTQYF.

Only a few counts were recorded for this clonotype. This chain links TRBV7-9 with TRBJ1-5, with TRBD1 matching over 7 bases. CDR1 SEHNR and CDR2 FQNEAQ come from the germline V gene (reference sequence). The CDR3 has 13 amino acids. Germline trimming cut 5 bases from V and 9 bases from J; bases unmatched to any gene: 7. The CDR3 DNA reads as TGTGCCAGCAGCCCACAAGGACAGGCGCCCCAGCATTTT. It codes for CASSPQGQAPQHF.

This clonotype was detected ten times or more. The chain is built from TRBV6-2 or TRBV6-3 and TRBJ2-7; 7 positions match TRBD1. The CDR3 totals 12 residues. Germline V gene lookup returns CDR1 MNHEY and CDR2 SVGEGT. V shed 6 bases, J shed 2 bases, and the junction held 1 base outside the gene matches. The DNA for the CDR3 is TGTGCCAGCAGACAGGGGACCTACGAGCAGTACTTC. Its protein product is CASRQGTYEQYF.

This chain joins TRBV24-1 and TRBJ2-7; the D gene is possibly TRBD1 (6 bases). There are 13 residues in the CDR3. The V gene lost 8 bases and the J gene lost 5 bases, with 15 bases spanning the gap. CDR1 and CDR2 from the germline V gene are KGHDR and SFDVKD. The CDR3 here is CATNVGTWDEQYV. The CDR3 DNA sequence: TGTGCCACCAATGTGGGGACATGGGACGAGCAGTACGTC.

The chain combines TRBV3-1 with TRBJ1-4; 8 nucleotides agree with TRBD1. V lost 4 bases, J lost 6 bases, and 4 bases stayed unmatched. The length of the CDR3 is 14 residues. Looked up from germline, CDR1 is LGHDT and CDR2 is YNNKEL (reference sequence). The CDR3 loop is CASSRSQGDEKLFF. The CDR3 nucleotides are TGTGCCAGCAGCCGATCACAGGGGGATGAAAAACTGTTTTTT.

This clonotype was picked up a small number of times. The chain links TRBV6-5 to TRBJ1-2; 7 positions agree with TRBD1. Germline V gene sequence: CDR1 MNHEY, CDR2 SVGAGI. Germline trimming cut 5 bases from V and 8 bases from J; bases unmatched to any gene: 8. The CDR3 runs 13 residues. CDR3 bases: TGTGCCAGCAGTGGCGACAGGGAAGGCGGCTACACCTTC. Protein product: CASSGDREGGYTF.

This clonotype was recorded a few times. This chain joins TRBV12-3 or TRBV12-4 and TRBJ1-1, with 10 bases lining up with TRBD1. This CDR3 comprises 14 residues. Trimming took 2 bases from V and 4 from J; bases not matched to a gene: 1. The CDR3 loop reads CASSLRTGGTEAFF. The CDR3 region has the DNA TGTGCCAGCAGTTTAAGGACAGGGGGCACTGAAGCTTTCTTT.

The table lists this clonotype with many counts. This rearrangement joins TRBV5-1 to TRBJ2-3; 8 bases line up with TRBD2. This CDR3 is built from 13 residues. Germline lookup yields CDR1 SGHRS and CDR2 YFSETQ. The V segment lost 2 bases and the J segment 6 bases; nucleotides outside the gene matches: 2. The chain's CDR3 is CASSFQRGDTQYF. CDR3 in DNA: TGCGCCAGCAGCTTTCAGCGGGGGGATACGCAGTATTTT.

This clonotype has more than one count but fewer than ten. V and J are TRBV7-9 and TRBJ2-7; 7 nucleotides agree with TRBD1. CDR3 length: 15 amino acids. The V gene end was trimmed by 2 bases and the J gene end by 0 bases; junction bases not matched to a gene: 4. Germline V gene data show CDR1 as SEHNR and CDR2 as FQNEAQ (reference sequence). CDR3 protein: CASSLLGGFSYEQYF. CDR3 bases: TGTGCCAGCAGCTTACTAGGGGGCTTCTCCTACGAGCAGTACTTC. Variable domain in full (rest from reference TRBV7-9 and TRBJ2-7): DTGVSQNPRHKITKRGQNVTFRCDPISEHNRLYWYRQTLGQGPEFLTYFQNEAQLEKSRLLSDRFSAERPKGSFSTLEIQRTEQGDSAMYLCASSLLGGFSYEQYFGPGTRLTVT.

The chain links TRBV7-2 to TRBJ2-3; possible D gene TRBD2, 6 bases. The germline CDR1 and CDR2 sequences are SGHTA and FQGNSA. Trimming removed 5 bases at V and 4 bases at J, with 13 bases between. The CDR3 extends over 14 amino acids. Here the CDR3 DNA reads TGTGCCAGCAGCCTAAGAGTAGCGGCAGATACGCAGTATTTT. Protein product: CASSLRVAADTQYF.